This TCR beta chain was obtained from a study of T cell responses to AZD1222 COVID-19 vaccine. Regarding the study as a whole: Compared with day 0, the breadth and depth of the Spike-specific TCR repertoire rose significantly after two doses of AZD1222. Only a handful of AZD1222 recipients, several in all, had baseline seropositivity. A reported finding is that nearly half of spike-specific TCRs target unmutated variant regions. Clonal diversity was possibly underestimated, and the donors were mostly white British, with more females.

In this sample, this clone turned up once. As yet, its antigen is unknown. Data came from immunoSEQ multiplex PCR; TCRdb stores just in-frame clones and leaves some out. The profile shows 95,000 to 130,000 clones, around nine tenths of them singletons. The J segment lost 1 base and the V segment lost 1 base, leaving 8 bases of the junction unmatched. The germline CDR1 and CDR2 sequences are LGHDT and YNNKEL (reference sequence). The length of the CDR3 is 17 residues. The sequencing here drew on peripheral blood, taken on day 0 of AZD1222 vaccination. The TCR comes from an adult in good health. This chain connects TRBV3-1 (or the pseudogene TRBV3-2) to TRBJ2-5; TRBD2 matches at 8 bases. In DNA, the CDR3 is TGTGCCAGCAGCCAAGTGGGAGCGGGGGCTTCCCAAGAGACCCAGTACTTC. As protein: CASSQVGAGASQETQYF.